One sample yielded the 4 T cell receptor beta chains listed below, sequenced in a study of T cells after yellow fever vaccination. One entry per CDR3 protein, called by TCRdb with MiXCR from the 5' RACE reads. The table has 80,000 to 100,000 distinct CDR3 sequences, about 8.4% seen once. The sample here was CD8+ T cells not binding an NS4B(214-222) dextramer, sorted from PBMCs, taken around 16 days after the first yellow fever vaccination. These TCRs come from a man between 18 and 35 years old who received the YFV17D yellow fever vaccine.

Only a few counts were recorded for this clonotype. The chain is built from TRBV13 and TRBJ2-3; 9 bases line up with TRBD1. Germline loops: CDR1 PRHDT, CDR2 FYEKMQ (reference sequence). This CDR3 has 15 amino acids. With V trimmed by 4 bases and J by 6 bases, 8 bases remained unmatched. For the CDR3, the DNA is TGTGCCAGCAGCTCCTACCGGGACAGGGCGGATACGCAGTATTTT. It is translated as CASSSYRDRADTQYF.

This chain connects TRBV27 to TRBJ2-3, with 7 bases matching TRBD2. CDR1 and CDR2 from the germline V gene are MNHEY and SMNVEV (reference sequence). This CDR3 region has 16 residues. V trimming: 0 bases; J trimming: 2 bases; junction bases outside the gene matches: 5. The CDR3 is CASSLSSLAVTDTQYF. CDR3 nucleotides: TGTGCCAGCAGTTTATCGAGCCTAGCGGTCACAGATACGCAGTATTTT.

To note about this clonotype: With a much larger clone just one base away, this may be a read error. The CDR3 is CVSSQSLASDLYGYTF. Here the CDR3 DNA reads TGTGTCAGCAGCCAATCACTTGCATCGGACCTCTATGGCTACACCTTC. V and J are TRBV4-2 and TRBJ1-2; D call uncertain. Germline V gene data show CDR1 as LGHNA and CDR2 as YNFKEQ. CDR3 length: 16 residues.

V is TRBV20-1 and J is TRBJ1-1; TRBD1 is a possible D gene (5 bases). The CDR3 has 15 amino acids. Trimming took off 0 bases at V and 6 bases at J, with 17 bases between the two ends. CDR1 is DFQATT, CDR2 SNEGSKA, per germline (reference sequence). CDR3 DNA: TGCAGTGCTAGAGACCGGGGGTTCAGCAGCGCTGAAGCTTTCTTT. It encodes CSARDRGFSSAEAFF.